Listed below are T cell receptor beta chains from one sample, sequenced in a study of cytomegalovirus exposure and HLA in healthy donors. TCRdb's copy holds only in-frame clones and misses some; the assay was immunoSEQ multiplex PCR. Altogether 140,000 to 150,000 clones are present, almost 80% being singletons, with the ten largest covering 1.5% to 2%. The sample consisted of PBMCs. The receptors shown here come from a woman in her 30s in good health and CMV-seronegative. Both conserved end residues are part of each CDR3. The D gene is left open where the match is weak. A clone size is listed for some rows: how often the clone was seen (once, few, many), or a class if it is expanded.

.,.,TRBJ1-1,TRBV6-1,13,TGTGCCAGCACCATAGGGGCCAGCACTGAAGCTTTCTTT,CASTIGASTEAFF
.,.,TRBJ1-1,TRBV7-8,15,TGTGCCAGCAGCTTCAGAGGGCTACTGAACACTGAAGCTTTCTTT,CASSFRGLLNTEAFF
TRBD2,.,TRBJ2-3,TRBV6-1,15,TGTGCCAGCAGTTCCCCGGGGGGGGCGAGTGATACGCAGTATTTT,CASSSPGGASDTQYF
TRBD2,.,TRBJ2-1,TRBV7-6,16,TGTGCCAGCAGCTTAAGCGGGGGGCCCTCCTACAATGAGCAGTTCTTC,CASSLSGGPSYNEQFF
.,.,TRBJ1-4,TRBV6-5,11,TGTGCCAGCGGCAGTGTTGAAAAACTGTTTTTT,CASGSVEKLFF
TRBD1,.,TRBJ2-6,TRBV2,15,TGTGCCAGCCGATCAGGGACAGCTGGGGCCAACGTCCTGACTTTC,CASRSGTAGANVLTF
TRBD1,few,TRBJ2-5,TRBV5-8,15,TGTGCCAGCAGCTCGGGGACAGGGTCCCAAGAGACCCAGTACTTC,CASSSGTGSQETQYF
.,.,TRBJ1-5,TRBV15,15,TGTGCCACCAGCAGAAACCTACAGGGAAATCAGCCCCAGCATTTT,CATSRNLQGNQPQHF
.,few,TRBJ1-1,TRBV7-3,13,TGTGCCAGCAGCCCGACAGGGAACACTGAAGCTTTCTTT,CASSPTGNTEAFF
TRBD1,many,TRBJ1-1,TRBV4-1,17,TGCGCCAGCAGCCAAGTACGTGGACAGGGGTTGAACACTGAAGCTTTCTTT,CASSQVRGQGLNTEAFF
TRBD1,.,TRBJ1-2,TRBV27,14,TGTGCCAGCAGTTTAACAGGGGAAAACGGTGGCTACACCTTC,CASSLTGENGGYTF
.,.,TRBJ2-7,TRBV5-1,15,TGCGCCAGCAGCCCCTTACTAGGCCGATCTGGCGAGCAGTACTTC,CASSPLLGRSGEQYF
.,few,TRBJ2-6,TRBV19,13,TGTGCCAGTACAGGGCGTGGGGCCAACGTCCTGACTTTC,CASTGRGANVLTF
.,few,TRBJ1-1,TRBV7-9,12,TGTGCCAGCAGCCACCTCGGCACTGAAGCTTTCTTT,CASSHLGTEAFF
TRBD2,.,TRBJ2-3,TRBV6-4,15,TGTGCCAGCAGTGTTAGCGGGGAGGGCACAGATACGCAGTATTTT,CASSVSGEGTDTQYF
.,.,TRBJ2-5,TRBV11-3,14,TGTGCCAGCAGCTTAGGATCCGGAGAAGAGACCCAGTACTTC,CASSLGSGEETQYF
TRBD1,.,TRBJ1-2,TRBV7-8,15,TGTGCCAGCAGCTTAAGGACAGGGGGCTCATATGGCTACACCTTC,CASSLRTGGSYGYTF
.,.,TRBJ2-2,TRBV9,18,TGTGCCAGCAGCGTAGGATTGGTGGGGGGAAGATACACCGGGGAGCTGTTTTTT,CASSVGLVGGRYTGELFF
.,few,TRBJ1-2,TRBV5-4,11,TGTGCCAGCAGGTCGAACTATGGCTACACCTTC,CASRSNYGYTF
.,few,TRBJ1-4,TRBV7-2,13,TGTGCCAGCAGCCCTTGGCTGCCTAGGAAACTGTTTTTT,CASSPWLPRKLFF
.,few,TRBJ1-1,TRBV25-1,16,TGTGCCAGCAGTGAATTTGGGAGACTGAAGAACACTGAAGCTTTCTTT,CASSEFGRLKNTEAFF
TRBD2,.,TRBJ2-7,TRBV4-1,16,TGCGCCAGCAGCCAACCAGGGGCGGGGGGCGGGGGCGAGCAGTACTTC,CASSQPGAGGGGEQYF
.,.,TRBJ2-7,TRBV18,12,TGTGCCAGCTCATCCCGCTCCTACGAGCAGTACTTC,CASSSRSYEQYF
.,few,TRBJ1-6,TRBV11-2,16,TGTGCCAGCAGCTTAGACAGACCTTCCAGGGATTCACCCCTCCACTTT,CASSLDRPSRDSPLHF
.,few,TRBJ2-1,TRBV25-1,12,TGTGCCAGCAGTGACAGGTACAATGAGCAGTTCTTC,CASSDRYNEQFF
.,.,TRBJ2-2,TRBV27,19,TGTGCCAGCAGTTTAGAATCGGTCCGCTTACTCGCGAACACCGGGGAGCTGTTTTTT,CASSLESVRLLANTGELFF
.,few,TRBJ2-6,TRBV6-6,15,TGTGCCAGCAGTTACCGGGGTTCTGGGGCCAACGTCCTGACTTTC,CASSYRGSGANVLTF
.,.,TRBJ1-4,TRBV5-6,13,TGTGCCAGCAGCTATAATTTTAATGAAAAACTGTTTTTT,CASSYNFNEKLFF
.,once,TRBJ2-1,TRBV27,13,TGTGCCAGCATTGGGCCCGCCTGGGTGGGGCAGTTCTTC,CASIGPAWVGQFF
.,.,TRBJ1-6,TRBV9,14,TGTGCCAGCAGCGTATCCGGCTATAATTCACCCCTCCACTTT,CASSVSGYNSPLHF
.,once,TRBJ2-7,TRBV5-1,14,TGCGCCAGCAGCTTGGTGGGGGCTGAGGACGAGCAGTACTTC,CASSLVGAEDEQYF
.,.,TRBJ1-1,TRBV5-6,17,TGTGCCAGCAGCTTGCGTCCGGCAGGGCAAGGGAGGAGTGAAGCTTTCTTT,CASSLRPAGQGRSEAFF
.,.,TRBJ2-7,TRBV11-2,15,TGTGCCAGCAGCTCCGTCGAGACAGTGGCCTACGAGCAGTACTTC,CASSSVETVAYEQYF
TRBD1,.,TRBJ1-3,TRBV19,15,TGTGCCAGTAGGACGACAGGGAGCTCTGGAAACACCATATATTTT,CASRTTGSSGNTIYF
TRBD1,.,TRBJ2-7,TRBV5-5,15,TGTGCCAGCAGCTTGGCGGGGGACAGGCCCTACGAGCAGTACTTC,CASSLAGDRPYEQYF
.,.,TRBJ1-1,TRBV9,14,TGTGCCAGCAGCGCACAGGTACGGAACACTGAAGCTTTCTTT,CASSAQVRNTEAFF
.,.,TRBJ1-1,TRBV11-2,16,TGTGCCAGCAGCTTAGATTTTGTAGGGGGGAACACTGAAGCTTTCTTT,CASSLDFVGGNTEAFF
.,once,TRBJ1-6,TRBV6-5,16,TGTGCCAGCAGTTATCTCGGGACACCCGATAATTCACCCCTCCACTTT,CASSYLGTPDNSPLHF
.,.,TRBJ1-2,TRBV29-1,14,TGCAGCGTCGATAGGACATTACATAGCTATGGCTACACCTTC,CSVDRTLHSYGYTF
TRBD1,.,TRBJ2-1,TRBV27,16,TGTGCCATCTCCAGGTCCTCGACAGGGAGAGCAAATGAGCAGTTCTTC,CAISRSSTGRANEQFF
.,.,TRBJ2-7,TRBV10-1,13,TGCGCCAGCAGTGAGTCTGGGCGCGACGAGCAGTACTTC,CASSESGRDEQYF
.,few,TRBJ1-1,TRBV6-4,15,TGTGCCAACCCCAGGCAGGGGCGGGGGAGCACTGAAGCTTTCTTT,CANPRQGRGSTEAFF
TRBD1,.,TRBJ2-7,TRBV27,15,TGTGCCAGCAGCTCCGGGACAGGGCCACGCTACGAGCAGTACTTC,CASSSGTGPRYEQYF
.,.,TRBJ1-1,TRBV10-3,13,TGTGCCATCGGAGGACGGATGAACACTGAAGCTTTCTTT,CAIGGRMNTEAFF
TRBD1,.,TRBJ2-7,TRBV6-5,15,TGTGCCAGCAGTACTTCAGGGGGCGCCGCCTACGAGCAGTACTTC,CASSTSGGAAYEQYF
.,.,TRBJ2-7,TRBV2,12,TGTGCCAGCAGCGTAGGGGGATACGAGCAGTACTTC,CASSVGGYEQYF
TRBD2,.,TRBJ2-7,TRBV7-2,16,TGTGCCAGCAGCTTCGTCCCACGCGGGGGGTCGGACGAGCAGTACTTC,CASSFVPRGGSDEQYF
TRBD1,.,TRBJ1-1,TRBV11-2,14,TGTGCCAGCGCTCTACGGACAGGGAACACTGAAGCTTTCTTT,CASALRTGNTEAFF
TRBD1,.,TRBJ1-5,TRBV5-4,15,TGTGCCAGCAGCTTACAGGGGGCGAGCAATCAGCCCCAGCATTTT,CASSLQGASNQPQHF
TRBD1,.,TRBJ1-2,TRBV6-5,14,TGTGCCAGCATCCCCCGGCGGGCAGGGGGAGGCTACACCTTC,CASIPRRAGGGYTF
.,.,TRBJ1-2,TRBV5-1,14,TGCGCCAGCAGCTTGGGAGTTTCGGACTATGGCTACACCTTC,CASSLGVSDYGYTF
TRBD1,.,TRBJ1-5,TRBV4-2,17,TGTGCCAGCAGCCCCGGACAGGGGGCATCTCGGCGACAGCCCCAGCATTTT,CASSPGQGASRRQPQHF
.,.,TRBJ1-1,TRBV6-5,14,TGTGCCAGCAGTTACGAGGGAGTAAGTACTGAAGCTTTCTTT,CASSYEGVSTEAFF
TRBD1,.,TRBJ1-1,TRBV27,15,TGTGCCAGCAGTTCACCGGGACAGGAGAACACTGAAGCTTTCTTT,CASSSPGQENTEAFF
.,.,TRBJ1-5,TRBV10-2,13,TGCGCCAGCAGTGGGAGGGCCAATCAGCCCCAGCATTTT,CASSGRANQPQHF
.,.,TRBJ2-7,TRBV7-9,16,TGTGCCAGCAGCCATAGCCTAGGACAGTTCTCCTACGAGCAGTACTTC,CASSHSLGQFSYEQYF
TRBD2,few,TRBJ2-5,TRBV9,15,TGTGCCAGCAGCGGACCAGCGGGGGACCTTAGTACCCAGTACTTC,CASSGPAGDLSTQYF